These T cell receptor beta chains were read from a single sample in a study of Ad26.COV2.S vaccination and SARS-CoV-2 variants. This table comes from immunoSEQ multiplex PCR, and its TCRdb copy is limited to in-frame clones, with some not included. The sample holds about 350,000 clones; approximately 85% are singletons and the top ten take approximately 3.5%. The material was peripheral blood, obtained in a trial of Ad26.COV2.S vaccine versus placebo. The receptors shown here come from a person between 18 and 65 years old who received the Ad26.COV2.S COVID-19 vaccine or a placebo. Both conserved end residues are part of each CDR3. The D gene is left open where the match is weak. Where a row states a size, it is once, few, many or the class of an expanded clone; other rows omit it.

- - 12 TRBJ2-7 TRBV12-5 CASGDLRNEQYF TGTGCTAGTGGGGACCTTAGGAACGAGCAGTACTTC
- - 15 TRBJ1-1 TRBV5-1 CASSLPTGQNTEAFF TGCGCCAGCAGCTTGCCTACGGGACAGAACACTGAAGCTTTCTTT
- - 16 TRBJ2-3 TRBV5-1 CASSLELGAEADTQYF TGCGCCAGCAGCTTGGAGCTGGGGGCGGAGGCAGATACGCAGTATTTT
- - 11 TRBJ1-4 TRBV12-3/TRBV12-4 CASSLDRSLFF TGTGCCAGCAGTTTAGACAGGTCCTTGTTTTTT
- TRBD1 14 TRBJ1-1 TRBV9 CASSAQGARTEAFF TGTGCCAGCAGCGCCCAGGGGGCAAGGACTGAAGCTTTCTTT
many - 13 TRBJ1-1 TRBV7-8 CASSFTGNTEAFF TGTGCCAGCAGCTTTACAGGAAACACTGAAGCTTTCTTT
- TRBD1 15 TRBJ2-1 TRBV5-1 CASSFTDREYNEQFF TGCGCCAGCAGCTTTACGGACAGGGAGTACAATGAGCAGTTCTTC
- - 13 TRBJ1-2 TRBV28 CASSPPGDYGYTF TGTGCCAGCAGTCCCCCCGGCGACTATGGCTACACCTTC
- - 14 TRBJ1-2 TRBV4-3 CASSQERGSYGYTF TGCGCCAGCAGCCAAGAACGGGGAAGCTATGGCTACACCTTC
- - 13 TRBJ1-1 TRBV5-6 CASSLPSNTEAFF TGTGCCAGCAGCTTGCCTTCGAACACTGAAGCTTTCTTT
- - 14 TRBJ2-7 TRBV6-5 CASSYSNPPYEQYF TGTGCCAGCAGTTACTCGAACCCCCCTTACGAGCAGTACTTC
- - 15 TRBJ1-3 TRBV25-1 CASSEYSQAGNTIYF TGTGCCAGCAGTGAATATAGTCAGGCGGGCAACACCATATATTTT
- - 13 TRBJ2-3 TRBV6-5 CATLLDYTDTQYF TGTGCCACCCTTCTAGACTACACAGATACGCAGTATTTT
- - 13 TRBJ1-2 TRBV28 CASSLGGHYGYTF TGTGCCAGCAGTTTAGGCGGCCACTATGGCTACACCTTC
- TRBD2 14 TRBJ2-7 TRBV7-9 CASSPGTTSYEQYF TGTGCCAGCAGCCCAGGGACTACCTCCTACGAGCAGTACTTC
- TRBD1 15 TRBJ1-1 TRBV7-9 CASTIRDRGNTEAFF TGTGCCAGCACAATACGGGACAGGGGGAACACTGAAGCTTTCTTT
- - 18 TRBJ2-7 TRBV15 CATSRDRGTPNKDYEQYF TGTGCCACCAGCAGAGATAGGGGGACACCTAATAAGGACTACGAGCAGTACTTC
- - 14 TRBJ2-1 TRBV28 CASQNRGSYNEQFF TGTGCCAGCCAGAACCGGGGGTCCTACAATGAGCAGTTCTTC
- - 16 TRBJ2-5 TRBV15 CATSVERLRGQETQYF TGTGCCACCAGCGTGGAACGGTTGCGGGGCCAAGAGACCCAGTACTTC
- TRBD1 15 TRBJ1-1 TRBV5-1 CASSDTQGVNTEAFF TGCGCCAGCAGCGACACACAGGGGGTGAACACTGAAGCTTTCTTT
few - 15 TRBJ2-1 TRBV15 CATSRAIGSYNEQFF TGTGCCACCAGCAGAGCTATAGGCTCCTACAATGAGCAGTTCTTC
- TRBD2 12 TRBJ2-7 TRBV6-5 CASTAGGREQYF TGTGCCAGCACGGCGGGAGGACGCGAGCAGTACTTC
- TRBD2 13 TRBJ2-5 TRBV29-1 CSVVGRGQETQYF TGCAGCGTTGTAGGGAGGGGCCAAGAGACCCAGTACTTC
- - 12 TRBJ1-1 TRBV29-1 CSVHRDITEAFF TGCAGCGTCCACCGGGACATCACTGAAGCTTTCTTT
- - 15 TRBJ2-7 TRBV7-5 CVRCPPTGLTYEQYF TGTGTCAGATGCCCCCCCACGGGACTAACCTACGAGCAGTACTTC
few - 15 TRBJ1-1 TRBV19 CASSILSGGNTEAFF TGTGCCAGTAGTATATTGTCGGGGGGGAACACTGAAGCTTTCTTT
- TRBD2 14 TRBJ2-1 TRBV7-2 CASSWTSGSNEQFF TGTGCCAGCAGCTGGACTAGCGGGAGCAATGAGCAGTTCTTC